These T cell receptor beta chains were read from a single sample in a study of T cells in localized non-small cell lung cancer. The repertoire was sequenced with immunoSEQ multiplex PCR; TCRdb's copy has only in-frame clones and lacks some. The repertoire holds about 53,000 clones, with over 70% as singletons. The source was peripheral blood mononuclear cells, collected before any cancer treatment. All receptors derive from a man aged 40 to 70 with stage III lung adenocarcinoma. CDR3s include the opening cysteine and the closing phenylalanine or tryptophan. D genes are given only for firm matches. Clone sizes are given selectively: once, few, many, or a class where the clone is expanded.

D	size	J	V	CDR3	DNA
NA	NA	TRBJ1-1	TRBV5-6	CASSWGGRRDTEAFF	TGTGCCAGCAGCTGGGGGGGGCGCAGAGACACTGAAGCTTTCTTT
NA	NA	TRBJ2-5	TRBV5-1	CASSLGHTQETQYF	TGCGCCAGCAGCTTGGGACATACCCAAGAGACCCAGTACTTC
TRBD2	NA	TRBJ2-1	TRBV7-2	CASSVTDTKLAFSYNEQFF	TGTGCCAGCAGCGTAACCGACACCAAACTAGCGTTTTCCTACAATGAGCAGTTCTTC
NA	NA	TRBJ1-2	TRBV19	CASSRFRDYGYTF	TGTGCCAGTAGTAGATTCAGGGACTATGGCTACACCTTC
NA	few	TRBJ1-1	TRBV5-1	CASSTWTEGTEAFF	TGCGCCAGCAGCACCTGGACAGAAGGGACTGAAGCTTTCTTT
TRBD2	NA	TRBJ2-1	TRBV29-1	CSARTSGDEQFF	TGCAGCGCACGGACTAGTGGAGATGAGCAGTTCTTC
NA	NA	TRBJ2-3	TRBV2	CASRAGPATDTQYF	TGTGCCAGCAGAGCCGGGCCCGCAACAGATACGCAGTATTTT
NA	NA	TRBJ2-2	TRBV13	CASSDTGELFF	TGTGCCAGCTCTGACACCGGGGAGCTGTTTTTT
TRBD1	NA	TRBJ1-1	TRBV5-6	CASSLGDRVTEAFF	TGTGCCAGCAGCTTGGGGGACAGGGTCACTGAAGCTTTCTTT
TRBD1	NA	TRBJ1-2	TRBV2	CASLQGQGYGYTF	TGTGCCAGTCTCCAGGGACAGGGTTATGGCTACACCTTC
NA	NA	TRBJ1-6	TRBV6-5	CASSLEANSGSPLHF	TGTGCCAGCAGCCTAGAGGCCAATTCGGGTTCACCCCTCCACTTT
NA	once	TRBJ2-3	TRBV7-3	CASSPQGSSPDTQYF	TGTGCCAGCAGCCCGCAGGGTAGTAGTCCAGATACGCAGTATTTT
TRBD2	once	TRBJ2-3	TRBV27	CASSIPSGSLEDTQYF	TGTGCCAGCAGTATCCCTAGCGGGAGTTTGGAAGATACGCAGTATTTT
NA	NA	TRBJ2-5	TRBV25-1	CASGGHQETQYF	TGTGCCAGCGGAGGACACCAAGAGACCCAGTACTTC
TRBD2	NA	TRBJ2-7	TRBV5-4	CASRPAGLADEQYF	TGTGCCAGCAGGCCAGCGGGACTAGCGGACGAGCAGTACTTC
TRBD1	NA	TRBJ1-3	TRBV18	CASSPTGQGADTIYF	TGTGCCAGCTCACCGACGGGACAGGGGGCCGACACCATATATTTT